The 25 T cell receptor beta chains below come from one sample, sequenced in a study of blood T cells in healthy people across ages. A sample-barcoded 5' primer and a J-beta primer mix were used in a second PCR of roughly 6 to 11 cycles. TCRdb used MiXCR to reprocess the 5' RACE reads, holding one entry per CDR3 protein. Of more than 800,000 distinct CDR3 sequences in the sample, 25% to 35% were seen once. The sequenced sample was blood. The receptors were sampled from a woman aged 80 or over in good health.

This clonotype was detected many times. V is TRBV2 and J is TRBJ2-3; 8 bases line up with TRBD1. This CDR3 comprises 12 residues. V lost 4 bases to trimming and J lost 12 bases; unmatched junction nucleotides: 6. Germline assignment: CDR1 SNHLY and CDR2 FYNNEI. The CDR3 bases are TGTGCCAGCAGTGCTGGACAGGGCGGTCAGTATTTT. It translates to CASSAGQGGQYF.

The chain has TRBV29-1 and TRBJ2-1, with 8 bases aligning to TRBD2. The J call may be faulty, since TRBJ2-7 better matches the DNA end. Germline CDR1 is SQVTM and CDR2 is ANQGSEA. The CDR3 length is 16 residues. CDR3 amino acids: CSVEDRRTSGYNEQYF. The CDR3 DNA reads TGCAGCGTTGAAGATCGTAGAACTAGCGGCTACAATGAGCAGTACTTC.

In its sample, this clonotype was seen many times. The chain links TRBV20-1 to TRBJ2-3; D is possibly TRBD1 (6 bases). V shed 5 bases and J shed 5 bases, with 20 bases lying between them. This CDR3 spans 15 amino acids. Germline assignment: CDR1 DFQATT and CDR2 SNEGSKA (reference sequence). CDR3 coding DNA: TGCAGTGCTCCCTCCCGAGCTACAGGGAAAGATACGCAGTATTTT. Translating it yields CSAPSRATGKDTQYF.

At least ten counts were recorded for this clonotype. The rearrangement links TRBV6-2 or TRBV6-3 to TRBJ2-5, with D possibly TRBD2 on 5 matching bases. Trimming left V 2 bases short and J 3 bases short, with 19 bases between. The CDR3 loop spans 17 amino acids. Germline values: CDR1 MNHEY, CDR2 SVGEGT. DNA for the CDR3: TGTGCCAGCAGTTACCAAAAAGGATCGGGGTTCAAAGAGACCCAGTACTTC. It encodes CASSYQKGSGFKETQYF.

V gene TRBV20-1 combines with J gene TRBJ2-7; 8 bases are shared with TRBD1. Unmatched junction bases numbered 7, after V lost 0 bases and J lost 3 bases. CDR1 DFQATT and CDR2 SNEGSKA come from the germline V gene (reference sequence). This CDR3 comprises 15 residues. The DNA for the CDR3 is TGCAGTGCTAGAGAGACCGCAGGGGGCTGCTACGAGCAGTACTTC. Translation: CSARETAGGCYEQYF.

The chain carries TRBV30 and TRBJ2-7, with D possibly matching TRBD2 (6 bases). The ends were cut back, 0 bases at V and 6 bases at J, with 12 bases in the middle. The CDR3 spans 13 residues. The germline V gene has CDR1 GTSNPN and CDR2 SVGIG (reference sequence). CDR3 protein: CAWSVAGWVEQYF. The CDR3 nucleotides read TGTGCCTGGAGTGTTGCGGGGTGGGTCGAGCAGTACTTC.

A word on this clonotype: A much more abundant neighbour one base away suggests this may be a read error. The chain carries TRBV5-1 and TRBJ2-5, with 13 bases aligning to TRBD2. CDR1 and CDR2 (germline): SGHRS, YFSETQ. The CDR3 is 16 residues long. V shed 4 bases and J 11 bases; nucleotides not matched to a gene: 14. CDR3 region: CASSLWGLAGRNEQYF. The CDR3 bases are TGCGCCAGCAGCCTATGGGGACTAGCGGGGCGCAATGAGCAGTACTTC.

This clonotype was found a few times. This chain joins TRBV5-1 and TRBJ1-4; no definite D call. V lost 3 bases and J lost 0, with 15 bases in between. From germline, CDR1 is SGHRS and CDR2 YFSETQ. The CDR3 consists of 17 residues. The CDR3 coding sequence is TGCGCCAGCAGCTCAGTACTATACAACGCAACTAATGAAAAACTGTTTTTT. Translation gives CASSSVLYNATNEKLFF. The full variable domain, rest sourced from reference TRBV5-1 and TRBJ1-4, is KAGVTQTPRYLIKTRGQQVTLSCSPISGHRSVSWYQQTPGQGLQFLFEYFSETQRNKGNFPGRFSGRQFSNSRSEMNVSTLELGDSALYLCASSSVLYNATNEKLFFGSGTQLSVL.

On this clonotype: With a much larger clone just one base away, this may be a read error. J is TRBJ2-1 and V is TRBV29-1; D possibly corresponds to TRBD1 (6 bases). CDR1 and CDR2 from the germline V gene are SQVTM and ANQGSEA. V was shortened by 6 bases and J by 10 bases, with 22 bases between the two germline ends. This CDR3 has 14 amino acids. The CDR3 DNA follows: TGCAGCGTCGACGGACAGTCAGGAGGTAGAGAGCAGTTCTTC. It translates to CSVDGQSGGREQFF.

This clonotype was counted at least ten times. The DNA of the CDR3 is TGCAGTGCTAGAGACCCGACCAGGGGGCCCCAAGAGACCCAGTACTTC. Protein: CSARDPTRGPQETQYF. The rearrangement uses TRBV20-1 and TRBJ2-5, with TRBD1 matching over 8 bases. V lost 0 bases and J lost 1; bases outside the gene matches: 7. CDR3 length: 16 residues. Looked up from germline, CDR1 is DFQATT and CDR2 is SNEGSKA (reference sequence).

The sample holds one count of this clonotype. One base away lies a much larger clone, so this may be a sequencing read error. The chain is built from TRBV13 and TRBJ2-1; D may be TRBD2 (5 bases). The CDR3 runs to 17 residues. The V gene lost 1 base and the J gene lost 10 bases, with 23 bases spanning the gap. Germline V gene sequence: CDR1 PRHDT, CDR2 FYEKMQ (reference sequence). CDR3 bases: TGTGCCAGCAGCTTAGCATCCGTCCGAGGGAAGTTCTACGAGCAGTTCTTC. This sequence encodes CASSLASVRGKFYEQFF.

Only a few counts were recorded for this clonotype. Possible read error: a much larger clone is one base away. J is TRBJ2-7 and V is TRBV6-5; a weak D match, TRBD2 (6 bases). The CDR3 has 12 amino acids. In germline, CDR1 is MNHEY, CDR2 SVGAGI. In DNA form, the CDR3 reads TGTGTAAGCGGGTATAGGGGCTACGAGCAGTACTTC. Amino acid sequence: CVSGYRGYEQYF.

The sample holds many counts of this clonotype. The chain joins TRBV7-2 to TRBJ2-5; TRBD1 aligns across 7 bases. This CDR3 comprises 13 residues. The junction had 1 base not matched to a gene; V was cut back by 4 bases and J by 2 bases. Per the germline V gene, CDR1 is SGHTA and CDR2 is FQGNSA. As DNA, the CDR3 is TGTGCCAGCAGCTCCAGGGGGCAAGAGACCCAGTACTTC. Protein product: CASSSRGQETQYF.

Regarding this clonotype: This clone may be a read error of a much larger clone one base away. The chain employs TRBV10-3 and TRBJ1-4; the D gene is possibly TRBD1 (5 bases). The CDR3 totals 14 residues. V lost 0 bases to trimming and J lost 8 bases, with 10 bases between them. Germline V CDR1 and CDR2: ENHRY, SYGVKD. Written as DNA, the CDR3 is TGTGCCATCAGTGAGTCACGGGGACGCGAAAAACTGTTTTTT. The encoded protein is CAISESRGREKLFF.

Points on this clonotype: An end of the junction does not agree with germline; a read error may underlie this. The chain recombines TRBV3-1 with TRBJ2-5; D is undetermined. The J call is in doubt because the DNA end fits TRBJ2-7 better. CDR3 size: 16 residues. Germline CDR1 LGHDT, CDR2 YNNKEL (reference sequence). Here the CDR3 reads CAGSQDRGGRPYEQYF. In DNA, the CDR3 is TGTGCCGGCAGCCAAGATAGAGGTGGCAGGCCCTACGAGCAGTACTTC.

This chain links TRBV5-1 with TRBJ2-1; D is uncertain. The germline CDR1 and CDR2 sequences are SGHRS and YFSETQ. The CDR3 runs 12 residues. V was cut by 6 bases and J by 8 bases, with 12 bases left in between. In DNA, the CDR3 is TGCGCCAGCACCGATAGGTCGTATGAGCAGTTCTTC. Its translation: CASTDRSYEQFF.

This clonotype came up many times. This chain connects TRBV18 to TRBJ2-7, with D unclear. The CDR3 loop spans 16 amino acids. V was pared by 0 bases and J by 0 bases, with 12 bases between. The germline gives CDR1 KGHSH, CDR2 LQKENI. In DNA, the CDR3 is TGTGCCAGCTCACCACCGGGATTGGGGTTCTCCTACGAGCAGTACTTC. It codes for CASSPPGLGFSYEQYF.

Ten or more counts support this clonotype. This sequence joins TRBV7-2 and TRBJ2-1; tentatively, D is TRBD1 (5 bases). The CDR3 has 16 amino acids. Trimming took off 0 bases at V and 1 base at J, with 10 bases between the two ends. The germline CDR1 and CDR2 sequences are SGHTA and FQGNSA. The CDR3: CASSLAATASYNEQFF. The CDR3 bases are TGTGCCAGCAGCTTAGCGGCGACAGCTTCCTACAATGAGCAGTTCTTC.

This clonotype was detected ten times or more. V usage is TRBV5-1 and J usage is TRBJ2-1, with 9 bases that match TRBD1. Looked up from germline, CDR1 is SGHRS and CDR2 is YFSETQ. The V and J ends lost 0 bases and 5 bases, in that order; junction bases with no gene match: 6. CDR3 length: 16 amino acids. The CDR3 DNA follows: TGCGCCAGCAGCTTGGAAGGGACAGGGATACACAATGAGCAGTTCTTC. Translating it yields CASSLEGTGIHNEQFF. Full variable domain (outside the CDR3, taken from reference TRBV5-1 and TRBJ2-1): KAGVTQTPRYLIKTRGQQVTLSCSPISGHRSVSWYQQTPGQGLQFLFEYFSETQRNKGNFPGRFSGRQFSNSRSEMNVSTLELGDSALYLCASSLEGTGIHNEQFFGPGTRLTVL.

This clonotype was seen a handful of times. This chain links TRBV30 with TRBJ2-3, with D possibly matching TRBD2 (6 bases). V was trimmed by 0 bases and J by 5 bases, leaving 12 bases between them. Germline assignment: CDR1 GTSNPN and CDR2 SVGIG (reference sequence). This CDR3 has 14 residues. The CDR3 is CAWSVHGGGDTQYF. CDR3 coding DNA: TGTGCCTGGAGTGTACACGGGGGTGGAGATACGCAGTATTTT.

This clonotype was recorded at least ten times. The chain links TRBV4-3 to TRBJ2-1; D not certain. The CDR3 contains 15 residues. Deletions cut 1 base from V and 0 bases from J, with 7 bases between. Germline V gives CDR1 LGHNA, CDR2 YSLEER. Written as DNA, the CDR3 is TGCGCCAGCAGCCAAGGCCTCTTCTCCTACAATGAGCAGTTCTTC. Its translation: CASSQGLFSYNEQFF.

V is TRBV10-3 and J is TRBJ1-1; 12 nucleotides line up with TRBD1. J was trimmed by 3 bases and V by 8 bases; bases with no gene match: 7. The V gene's germline CDR1 is ENHRY and CDR2 SYGVKD. CDR3 size: 15 residues. CDR3 coding DNA: TGTGCCATCCTGGGGGACAGGGGGCGGGACACTGAAGCTTTCTTT. It encodes CAILGDRGRDTEAFF.

The CDR3 sequence: CAIRVETAYEQYF. The CDR3 nucleotides read TGTGCCATCAGGGTAGAGACAGCCTACGAGCAGTACTTC. The chain employs TRBV10-3 and TRBJ2-7, with D perhaps matching TRBD1 (5 bases). The V end was cut by 6 bases, the J end by 2 bases, with 11 bases between. The CDR3 sequence is 13 residues long. Per germline, CDR1 ENHRY and CDR2 SYGVKD.

Of note for this clonotype: This could be a read error, since a much larger clone is one nucleotide away. A read error is likely, as this CDR3 ends without the conserved phenylalanine or tryptophan. V is TRBV12-3 or TRBV12-4 and J is TRBJ2-1; 7 bases align to TRBD1. The CDR3 is 13 residues long. V gave up 6 bases and J gave up 4 bases; unmatched junction bases: 3. This chain's CDR3 is CASRPGQYNEQFV. As DNA, the CDR3 is TGTGCCAGCAGACCGGGACAGTACAATGAGCAGTTCGTC.

This chain connects TRBV20-1 to TRBJ2-1; the D gene is possibly TRBD2 (5 bases). The germline CDR1 and CDR2 sequences are DFQATT and SNEGSKA (reference sequence). The CDR3 runs to 13 residues. V was shortened by 3 bases and J by 4 bases, with 10 bases between the two germline ends. DNA of the CDR3: TGCAGTGCTAGCGGACGGGAATACAATGAGCAGTTCTTC. As protein: CSASGREYNEQFF.